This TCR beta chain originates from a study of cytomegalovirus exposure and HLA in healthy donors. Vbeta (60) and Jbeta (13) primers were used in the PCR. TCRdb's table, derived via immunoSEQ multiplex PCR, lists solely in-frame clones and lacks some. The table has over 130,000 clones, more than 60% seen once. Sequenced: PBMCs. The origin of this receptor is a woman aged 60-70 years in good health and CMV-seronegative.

The CDR3 is CASSVSDRAGQPQHF. The CDR3 region has the DNA TGTGCCAGCAGCGTATCGGACAGGGCTGGCCAGCCCCAGCATTTT. The J gene is TRBJ1-5, the V gene TRBV27; 8 nucleotides match TRBD1. V shed 6 bases, J shed 7 bases, and the junction held 11 bases outside the gene matches. Germline CDR1 reads MNHEY; CDR2 reads SMNVEV (reference sequence). The CDR3 length is 15 residues.